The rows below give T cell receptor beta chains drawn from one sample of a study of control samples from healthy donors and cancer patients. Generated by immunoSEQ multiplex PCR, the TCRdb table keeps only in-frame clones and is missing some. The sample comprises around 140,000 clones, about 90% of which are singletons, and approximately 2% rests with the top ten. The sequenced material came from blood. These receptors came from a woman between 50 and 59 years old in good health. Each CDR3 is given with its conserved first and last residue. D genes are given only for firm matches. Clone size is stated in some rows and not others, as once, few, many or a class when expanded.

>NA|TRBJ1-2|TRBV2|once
CASSERGLGYTF
TGTGCCAGCAGTGAACGGGGGCTTGGCTACACCTTC
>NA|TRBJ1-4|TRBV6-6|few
CASRQRDNEKLFF
TGTGCCAGCAGACAGCGCGACAATGAAAAACTGTTTTTT
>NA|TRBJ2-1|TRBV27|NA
CASRNYEQFF
TGTGCCAGCAGAAACTATGAGCAGTTCTTC
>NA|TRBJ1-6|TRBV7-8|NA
CASSSDLDNSPLHF
TGTGCTTCCTCTTCGGACTTAGATAATTCACCCCTCCACTTT
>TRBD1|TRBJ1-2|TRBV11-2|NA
CASTGQETYGCTF
TGTGCCAGCACCGGACAGGAGACCTATGGCTGCACCTTC
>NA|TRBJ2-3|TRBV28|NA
CASSLGRGYTDTQYF
TGTGCCAGCAGTTTAGGCCGGGGGTACACAGATACGCAGTATTTT
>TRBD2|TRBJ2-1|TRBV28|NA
CASSSWTSGSYNEQFF
TGTGCCAGCAGTTCATGGACTAGCGGGAGTTACAATGAGCAGTTCTTC
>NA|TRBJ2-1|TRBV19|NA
CASSIGARSGPKNNEQFF
TGTGCCAGTAGTATAGGGGCCCGTAGCGGCCCGAAAAACAATGAGCAGTTCTTC
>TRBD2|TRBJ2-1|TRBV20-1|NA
CSASSGLENYNEQFF
TGCAGTGCTAGTTCGGGACTAGAGAACTACAATGAGCAGTTCTTC
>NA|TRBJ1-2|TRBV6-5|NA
CASSYGRDYGYTF
TGTGCCAGCAGTTATGGCAGGGACTATGGCTACACCTTC
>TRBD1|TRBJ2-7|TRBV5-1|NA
CASSKDRESYEQYF
TGCGCCAGCAGCAAGGACAGGGAATCCTACGAGCAGTACTTC
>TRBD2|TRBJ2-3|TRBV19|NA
CASSTTSGGAPDTQYF
TGTGCCAGTAGTACGACTAGCGGGGGGGCCCCAGATACGCAGTATTTT
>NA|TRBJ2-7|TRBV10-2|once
CASSESLGGGKGYEQYF
TGCGCCAGCAGTGAGTCGTTAGGAGGGGGCAAGGGCTACGAGCAGTACTTC
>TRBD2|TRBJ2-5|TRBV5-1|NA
CASSTAGVAETQYF
TGCGCCAGCAGCACAGCGGGAGTTGCGGAGACCCAGTACTTC
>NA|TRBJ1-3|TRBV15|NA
CATSRDLRDTSGNTIYF
TGTGCCACCAGCAGAGATTTAAGGGACACCTCTGGAAACACCATATATTTT
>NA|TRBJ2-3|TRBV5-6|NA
CASSFSLSPSTDTQYF
TGTGCCAGCAGCTTTTCTCTCTCGCCTAGCACAGATACGCAGTATTTT
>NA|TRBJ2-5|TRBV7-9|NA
CASSPQETQYF
TGTGCCAGCAGCCCACAAGAGACCCAGTACTTC
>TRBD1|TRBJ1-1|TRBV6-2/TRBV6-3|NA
CASSYSRQGAGDTEAFF
TGTGCCAGCAGTTACTCTAGACAGGGGGCCGGAGACACTGAAGCTTTCTTT
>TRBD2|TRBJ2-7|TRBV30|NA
CAWSNSGGTEQYF
TGTGCCTGGAGTAATAGCGGGGGGACTGAGCAGTACTTC
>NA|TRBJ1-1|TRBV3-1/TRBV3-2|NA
CASSPDMNTEAFF
TGTGCCAGCAGCCCGGACATGAACACTGAAGCTTTCTTT
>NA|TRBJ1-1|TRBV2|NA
CASSATGGNTEAFF
TGTGCCAGCAGCGCAACCGGGGGCAACACTGAAGCTTTCTTT
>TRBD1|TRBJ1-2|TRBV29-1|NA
CSVESSLGTVHGYTF
TGCAGCGTTGAATCGAGCCTAGGGACAGTCCATGGCTACACCTTC
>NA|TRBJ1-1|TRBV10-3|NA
CATGQPNTEAFF
TGTGCCACCGGACAGCCTAACACTGAAGCTTTCTTT
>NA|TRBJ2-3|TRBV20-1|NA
CSPSLANTQYF
TGCAGTCCCTCGCTAGCTAATACGCAGTATTTT
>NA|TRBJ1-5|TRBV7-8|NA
CASSRSFGGEWSNQPQHF
TGTGCCAGCAGCCGTAGCTTTGGGGGTGAGTGGAGTAATCAGCCCCAGCATTTT
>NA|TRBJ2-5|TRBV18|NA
CASSRARAQETQYF
TGTGCCAGCTCACGGGCTAGGGCTCAAGAGACCCAGTACTTC
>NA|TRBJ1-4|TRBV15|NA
CATSRDNRENEKLFF
TGTGCCACCAGCAGAGATAACAGGGAGAATGAAAAACTGTTTTTT
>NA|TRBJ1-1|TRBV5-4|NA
CASSLDRNEAFF
TGTGCCAGCAGCTTGGATCGTAATGAAGCTTTCTTT
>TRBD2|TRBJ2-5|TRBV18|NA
CASSPRVRGGGGETQYF
TGTGCCAGCTCACCACGCGTCCGCGGGGGGGGCGGAGAGACCCAGTACTTC
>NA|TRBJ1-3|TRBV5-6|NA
CASARGTGNTIYF
TGTGCCAGCGCCAGGGGTACTGGAAACACCATATATTTT
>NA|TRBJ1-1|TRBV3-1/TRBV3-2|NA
CASSHRGNTEAFF
TGTGCCAGCAGCCATCGGGGGAACACTGAAGCTTTCTTT
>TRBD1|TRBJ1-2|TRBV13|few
CASSLGDREGLGYTF
TGTGCCAGCAGCTTAGGTGACAGGGAGGGTCTTGGCTACACCTTC
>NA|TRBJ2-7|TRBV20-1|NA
CSASDAPGMSYEQYF
TGCAGTGCTAGTGACGCCCCAGGGATGTCCTACGAGCAGTACTTC
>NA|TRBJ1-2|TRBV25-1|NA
CASSEYNDGYTF
TGTGCCAGCAGTGAATATAACGATGGCTACACCTTC
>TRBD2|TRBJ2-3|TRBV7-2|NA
CASSFKAGGWDRNTDTQYF
TGTGCCAGCAGCTTCAAAGCGGGGGGGTGGGACAGAAACACAGATACGCAGTATTTT
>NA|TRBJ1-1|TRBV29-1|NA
CSVEQGADTEAFF
TGCAGCGTTGAGCAAGGGGCCGACACTGAAGCTTTCTTT
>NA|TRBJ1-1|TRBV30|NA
CAWSAHQGAFF
TGTGCCTGGAGTGCCCACCAGGGGGCTTTCTTT
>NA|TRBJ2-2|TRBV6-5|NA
CASSYSMRVRGELFF
TGTGCCAGCAGTTACTCGATGAGGGTCCGCGGGGAGCTGTTTTTT
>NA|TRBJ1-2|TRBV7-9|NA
CASSSSGVNYGYTF
TGTGCCAGCAGCTCCTCCGGGGTGAACTATGGCTACACCTTC
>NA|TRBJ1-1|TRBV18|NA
CASSPTGNTEAFF
TGTGCCAGCTCACCGACAGGGAACACTGAAGCTTTCTTT
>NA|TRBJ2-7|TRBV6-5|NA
CASQEGASYEQYF
TGTGCCAGCCAGGAGGGGGCCTCCTACGAGCAGTACTTC
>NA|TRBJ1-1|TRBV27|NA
CASVGTSRGEAFF
TGTGCCAGCGTAGGGACTTCTAGAGGGGAAGCTTTCTTT
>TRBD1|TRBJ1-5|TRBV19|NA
CASSTGVRSNQPQHF
TGTGCCAGTAGCACAGGGGTGCGTAGCAATCAGCCCCAGCATTTT
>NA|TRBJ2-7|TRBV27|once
CASSLSFGAMVYEQYF
TGTGCCAGCAGTCTTTCTTTTGGGGCTATGGTCTACGAGCAGTACTTC
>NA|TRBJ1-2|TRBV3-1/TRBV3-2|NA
CASSQGSRNLYGYTF
TGTGCCAGCAGCCAAGGTTCCAGGAATCTCTATGGCTACACCTTC
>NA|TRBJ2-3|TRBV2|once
CASSEGGGRYTQYF
TGTGCCAGCAGTGAAGGGGGGGGCCGATATACGCAGTATTTT
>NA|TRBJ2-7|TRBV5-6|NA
CASGAHRASGSYEQYF
TGTGCCAGCGGCGCCCACAGGGCGTCCGGTAGTTACGAGCAGTACTTC
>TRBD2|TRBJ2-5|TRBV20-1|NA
CSTSLFLSGADERETQYF
TGCAGTACTAGTCTTTTTCTCAGCGGGGCGGATGAACGCGAGACCCAGTACTTC
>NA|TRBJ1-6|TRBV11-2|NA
CASSPLDSYNSPLHF
TGTGCCAGCAGTCCCCTGGACAGCTATAATTCACCCCTCCACTTT
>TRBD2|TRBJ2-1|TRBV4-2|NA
CASSSSGRGNEQFF
TGTGCCAGCAGCTCTAGCGGGAGAGGGAATGAGCAGTTCTTC